This T cell receptor (beta chain) was identified in a study of blood T cell repertoires in COVID-19. Data came from immunoSEQ multiplex PCR; TCRdb stores just in-frame clones and leaves some out. Of about 310,000 clones in the sample, about 88% were seen once. Trimming removed 7 bases from V and 3 bases from J, with 10 bases in between. The CDR3 extends over 12 amino acids. Looked up from germline, CDR1 is MDHEN and CDR2 is SYDVKM. The genes are TRBV28 and TRBJ2-7, with D unresolved. The sequencing input was PBMCs or T cells enriched from blood (not recorded which). The receptor's source is a woman between 35 and 50 years old who had recovered from COVID-19. The CDR3 loop reads CASTSPGYEQYF. CDR3 DNA: TGTGCCAGCACCAGCCCGGGCTACGAGCAGTACTTC.